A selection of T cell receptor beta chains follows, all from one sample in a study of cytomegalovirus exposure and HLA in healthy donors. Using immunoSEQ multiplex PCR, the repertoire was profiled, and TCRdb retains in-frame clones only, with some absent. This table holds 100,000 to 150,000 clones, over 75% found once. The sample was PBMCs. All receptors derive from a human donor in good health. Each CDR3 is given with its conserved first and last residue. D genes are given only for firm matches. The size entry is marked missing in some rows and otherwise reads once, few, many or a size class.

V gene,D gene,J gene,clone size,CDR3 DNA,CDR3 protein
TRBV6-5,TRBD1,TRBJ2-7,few,TGTGCCAGCAGTTACACCGACAGGGGGGAGCAGTACTTC,CASSYTDRGEQYF
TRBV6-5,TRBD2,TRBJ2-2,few,TGTGCCAGCAGTTCGGGACTAGCGGGAGGTGGGGAGCTGTTTTTT,CASSSGLAGGGELFF
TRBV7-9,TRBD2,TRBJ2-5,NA,TGTGCACTGGAAGGCCCGGGACTAGGTCAAGAGACCCAGTACTTC,CALEGPGLGQETQYF
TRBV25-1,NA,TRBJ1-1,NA,TGTGCCAGCAGTGACAGACATACTGAAGCTTTCTTT,CASSDRHTEAFF
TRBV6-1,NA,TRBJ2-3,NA,TGTGCCAGCAGTGACGGACAAGATACGCAGTATTTT,CASSDGQDTQYF
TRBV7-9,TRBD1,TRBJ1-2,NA,TGTGCCAGCAGCGACAAGCTAGAGGGGGCTCGTGGTGGCTACACCTTC,CASSDKLEGARGGYTF
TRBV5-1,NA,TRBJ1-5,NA,TGCGCCAGCAGCTTGGCCTGGGGGGAAAATCAGCCCCAGCATTTT,CASSLAWGENQPQHF
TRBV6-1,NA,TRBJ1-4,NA,TGTGCCAGCACCCTATGGGAGTCAACTAATGAAAAACTGTTTTTT,CASTLWESTNEKLFF
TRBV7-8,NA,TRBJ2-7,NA,TGTGCCAGCAGCTTCTCTAGCCGCCCAGAGCAGTACTTC,CASSFSSRPEQYF
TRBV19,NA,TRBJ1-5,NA,TGTGCCAGTAGTCGCCGGACGGGAGGCGATCAGCCCCAGCATTTT,CASSRRTGGDQPQHF
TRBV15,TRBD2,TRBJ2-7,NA,TGTGCCACCAGCACACGAGGGACTAGCGGGAGTCCGTACGAGCAGTACTTC,CATSTRGTSGSPYEQYF
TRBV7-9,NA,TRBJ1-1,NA,TGTGCCAGCAGCTTTTTGGGGGCGACTGAAGCTTTCTTT,CASSFLGATEAFF
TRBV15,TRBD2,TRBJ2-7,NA,TGTGCCACCAGCAGAGGGGGGGGCTCCTACGAGCAGTACTTC,CATSRGGGSYEQYF
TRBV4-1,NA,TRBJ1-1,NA,TGCGCCAGCAGCCAAGTCCGCGGGGGGGCATTTATCGTCGGGACTGAAGCTTTCTTT,CASSQVRGGAFIVGTEAFF
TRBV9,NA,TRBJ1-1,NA,TGTGCCAGCAGCGCCGAGGTGATCATGAACACTGAAGCTTTCTTT,CASSAEVIMNTEAFF
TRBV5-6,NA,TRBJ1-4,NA,TGTGCCAGCAGCTTGCGACAACCTAATGAAAAACTGTTTTTT,CASSLRQPNEKLFF
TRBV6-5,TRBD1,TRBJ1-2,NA,TGTGCCAGCAGTAGGACAGGGACGGGAATTATAGGCTACACCTTC,CASSRTGTGIIGYTF
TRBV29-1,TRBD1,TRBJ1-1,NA,TGCAGCGCCGGACAGGGAATGAACACTGAAGCTTTCTTT,CSAGQGMNTEAFF
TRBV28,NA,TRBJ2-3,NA,TGTGCCAGCAGTCCTCAGCTGGGGGGAGCAGCCGATACGCAGTATTTT,CASSPQLGGAADTQYF
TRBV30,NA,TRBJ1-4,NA,TGTGCCTGGTCCAGGACAACTAATGAAAAACTGTTTTTT,CAWSRTTNEKLFF
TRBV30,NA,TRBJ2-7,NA,TGTGCCTGGAGACAGGGTCCGTGGTACGAGCAGTACTTC,CAWRQGPWYEQYF
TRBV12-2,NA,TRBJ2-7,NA,TGTGCAAGTCGCTTTCAACGTGTCTGTCGGAGCTCCTACGAGCAGTACTTC,CASRFQRVCRSSYEQYF
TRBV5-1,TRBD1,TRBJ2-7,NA,TGCGCCAGCAGCTTATTAGGACAGGGCCTATACGAGGAGCAGTACTTC,CASSLLGQGLYEEQYF
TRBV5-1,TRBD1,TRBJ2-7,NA,TGCGCCAGCAGCCGAACTGGGACAGGGGGCGATGAGCAGTACTTC,CASSRTGTGGDEQYF
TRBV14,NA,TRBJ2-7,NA,TGTGCCAGCAGCCAAGTATACGACAGACATGGACGTGATGCATACGAGCAGTACTTC,CASSQVYDRHGRDAYEQYF
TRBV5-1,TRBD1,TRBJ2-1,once,TGCGCCAGCAGTGGTCAGGGGGCGAACAATGAGCAGTTCTTC,CASSGQGANNEQFF
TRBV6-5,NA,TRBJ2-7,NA,TGTGCCAGCAGTTCCGCACCGGGCGGGGGCGAATACGAGCAGTACTTC,CASSSAPGGGEYEQYF
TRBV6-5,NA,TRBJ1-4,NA,TGTGCCAGCAGTTACGGGGGGACTAATGAAAAACTGTTTTTT,CASSYGGTNEKLFF
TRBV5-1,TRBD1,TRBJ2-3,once,TGCGCCAGCAGCTCACAGGGGAAGGTATCCGGCACAGATACGCAGTATTTT,CASSSQGKVSGTDTQYF
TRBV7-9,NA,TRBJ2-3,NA,TGTGCCAGCAGCTTAGCGGCCAGGGCAGGAACAGATACGCAGTATTTT,CASSLAARAGTDTQYF
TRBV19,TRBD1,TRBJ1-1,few,TGTGCCAGTAGTAATACAGGGGGCGGCACTGAAGCTTTCTTT,CASSNTGGGTEAFF
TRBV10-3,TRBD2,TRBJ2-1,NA,TGTGCCATCAGTGACCCGGGACTAGCGGGGGTAAATGAGCAGTTCTTC,CAISDPGLAGVNEQFF
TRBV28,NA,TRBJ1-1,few,TGTGCCAGCAGTTTATTGAGTGGGAGCCCAGACATCGAAGCTTTCTTT,CASSLLSGSPDIEAFF
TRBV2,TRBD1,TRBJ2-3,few,TGTGCCAGCACGGGACAGAATATAGAGCGCCCCACAGATACGCAGTATTTT,CASTGQNIERPTDTQYF
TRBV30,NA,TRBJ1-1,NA,TGTGCCTGGAGTGGGACCCCGGGGACTGAAGCTTTCTTT,CAWSGTPGTEAFF
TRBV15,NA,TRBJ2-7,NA,TGTGCCACCAGCGTTGACAGGGCGGGGTACGAGCAGTACTTC,CATSVDRAGYEQYF
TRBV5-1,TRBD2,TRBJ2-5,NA,TGCGCCACTCAGCGGGGACCAGAGGAGACCCAGTACTTC,CATQRGPEETQYF
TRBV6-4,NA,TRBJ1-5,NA,TGTGCCAGCAGTGTATCGGGAGGGTTCAATCAGCCCCAGCATTTT,CASSVSGGFNQPQHF
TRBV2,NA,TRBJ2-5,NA,TGTGCCAGCAGTGAAGTCCGGACCCAGTACTTC,CASSEVRTQYF
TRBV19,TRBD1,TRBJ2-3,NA,TGTGCCAGTAGTCTACAGGGGGCAAGGGCAGATACGCAGTATTTT,CASSLQGARADTQYF
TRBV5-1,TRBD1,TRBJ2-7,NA,TGCGCCAGCAGCTCGCATGACAGGGTTGCCTACGAGCAGTACTTC,CASSSHDRVAYEQYF
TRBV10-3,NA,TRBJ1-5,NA,TGTGCCATCAGTGAGTTTCAGGGAAGCAATCAGCCCCAGCATTTT,CAISEFQGSNQPQHF
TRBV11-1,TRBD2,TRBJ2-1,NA,TGTGCCAGCAGCTCGGGGACTAGCGGATACAATGAGCAGTTCTTC,CASSSGTSGYNEQFF
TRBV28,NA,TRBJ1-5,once,TGTGCCAGCAGTTACAGGGTTAGCAATCAGCCCCAGCATTTT,CASSYRVSNQPQHF
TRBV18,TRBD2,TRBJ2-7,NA,TGTGCCAGCTCACCTACTAGCGTGGATGTAAGCGAGCAGTACTTC,CASSPTSVDVSEQYF
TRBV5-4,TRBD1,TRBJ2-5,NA,TGTGCCACTGGCGACAGGGTCGAAGAGACCCAGTACTTC,CATGDRVEETQYF
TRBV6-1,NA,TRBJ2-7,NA,TGTGCCAGCAGTGAGGGGAGTCAAACGCGGTACTTC,CASSEGSQTRYF
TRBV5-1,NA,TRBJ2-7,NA,TGCGCCAGCAGGGGTGAGGGCCCCTACGAGCAGTACTTC,CASRGEGPYEQYF
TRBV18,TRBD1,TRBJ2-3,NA,TGTGCCAGCTCCCCTGACAGGGTTACAGATACGCAGTATTTT,CASSPDRVTDTQYF
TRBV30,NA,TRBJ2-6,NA,TGTGCCTGGGGCGAGACTCCGGGGGCCAACGTCCTGACTTTC,CAWGETPGANVLTF
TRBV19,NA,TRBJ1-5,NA,TGTGCCAGTAGTTCCCTGGCAACCCCCATTCAGCCCCAGCATTTT,CASSSLATPIQPQHF
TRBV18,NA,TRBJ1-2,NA,TGTGCCAGCTCACCCCCCCCAGGGTCTAACTATGGCTACACCTTC,CASSPPPGSNYGYTF
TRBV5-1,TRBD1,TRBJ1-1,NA,TGCGCCAGCAGCTTGGTTACGGGACAGACGAACACTGAAGCTTTCTTT,CASSLVTGQTNTEAFF
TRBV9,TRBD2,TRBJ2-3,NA,TGTGCCAGCAGAAAAGGACTAGCGGGAGATCACGGAGATACGCAGTATTTT,CASRKGLAGDHGDTQYF